The clone carrying this T cell receptor (beta chain) was detected only once. Its cognate antigen is unknown. The sample comes from a study of T cell repertoires and HLA-DP antigens. The assay was immunoSEQ multiplex PCR, and TCRdb's table has in-frame clones only and misses some. The table shows almost 90,000 clones, with about 89% occurring only once. V lost 4 bases to trimming and J lost 5 bases, with 11 bases between them. The CDR3 sequence is 13 residues long. The V gene's germline CDR1 is SGHTA and CDR2 FQGTGA. Sequenced sample: CD4+ T cells from PBMCs. The rearrangement joins TRBV7-3 to TRBJ2-5; D is unresolved. The clonotype originates from a man aged 45-60 years in good health and CMV-seronegative. CDR3 in amino acids: CASSSGTAETQYF. The CDR3 coding sequence is TGTGCCAGCAGCTCCGGCACAGCGGAGACCCAGTACTTC.